This TCR beta chain was identified in a study of OX40 agonist ivuxolimab in advanced cancers. The wider study: Patients were treated with ivuxolimab, an agonistic anti-OX40 (CD134) antibody. Partial responses were seen in three patients, one with hepatocellular carcinoma and two with cutaneous melanoma.

The CDR3 has 18 residues. Germline CDR1 and CDR2: GTSNPN and SVGIG (reference sequence). J was trimmed by 5 bases and V by 4 bases; bases with no gene match: 16. As regards this clone: The antigen remains unidentified.

The data were produced by immunoSEQ multiplex PCR, yet TCRdb's version contains in-frame clones alone and is incomplete. The data contain over 50,000 clones, around four fifths of them singletons. Study-wide findings and caveats: CD4+ and CD8+ blood T cells expanded clonally by week 6 at 0.1 to 3.0 mg/kg.

Enrollment shut out patients with autoimmune disease history or systemic immunosuppression. The sample here was CD4+ or CD8+ T cells sorted from blood, taken in a trial of the OX40 agonist ivuxolimab. The TCR sequence derives from an adult with an advanced solid tumor such as melanoma, head and neck, liver or kidney cancer. The chain couples TRBV30 to TRBJ2-7; 14 bases match TRBD2. In DNA form, the CDR3 reads TGTGCCTGGACTCTACAGCCGGGACTAGCGGGGGACATCCACGAGCAGTACTTC. It encodes CAWTLQPGLAGDIHEQYF.